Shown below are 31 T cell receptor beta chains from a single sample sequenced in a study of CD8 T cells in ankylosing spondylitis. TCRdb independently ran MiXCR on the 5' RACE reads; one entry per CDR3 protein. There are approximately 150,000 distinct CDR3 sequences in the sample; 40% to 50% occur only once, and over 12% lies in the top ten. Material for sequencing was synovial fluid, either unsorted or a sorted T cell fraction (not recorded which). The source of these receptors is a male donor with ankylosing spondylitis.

Here the CDR3 DNA reads TGTGCCAGCAGACCGCGCCGGCTAGCGGGAGTTTCGCAGTTCTTC. It specifies CASRPRRLAGVSQFF. V and J are TRBV28 and TRBJ2-1; 10 positions agree with TRBD2. The CDR3 covers 15 residues. V lost 6 bases to trimming and J lost 12 bases; unmatched junction nucleotides: 14. The germline gives CDR1 MDHEN, CDR2 SYDVKM.

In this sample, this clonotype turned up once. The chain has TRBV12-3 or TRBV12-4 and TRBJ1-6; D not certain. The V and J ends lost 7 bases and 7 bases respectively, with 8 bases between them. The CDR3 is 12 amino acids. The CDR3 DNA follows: TGTGCCAGCAACCTTCCCAATTCACCCCTCCACTTT. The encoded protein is CASNLPNSPLHF.

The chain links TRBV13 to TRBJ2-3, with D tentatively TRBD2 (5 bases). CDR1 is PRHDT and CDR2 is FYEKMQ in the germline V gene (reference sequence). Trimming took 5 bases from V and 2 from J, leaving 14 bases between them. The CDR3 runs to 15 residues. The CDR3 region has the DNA TGTGCCAGCAGCCTAATACACGGACTCACAGATACGCAGTATTTT. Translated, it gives CASSLIHGLTDTQYF.

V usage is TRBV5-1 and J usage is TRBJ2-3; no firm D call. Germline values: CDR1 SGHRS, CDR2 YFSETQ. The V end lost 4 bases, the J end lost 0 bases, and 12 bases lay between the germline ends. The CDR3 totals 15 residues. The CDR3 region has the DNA TGCGCCAGCAGCGTGGACCGACCTAGCACAGATACGCAGTATTTT. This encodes CASSVDRPSTDTQYF.

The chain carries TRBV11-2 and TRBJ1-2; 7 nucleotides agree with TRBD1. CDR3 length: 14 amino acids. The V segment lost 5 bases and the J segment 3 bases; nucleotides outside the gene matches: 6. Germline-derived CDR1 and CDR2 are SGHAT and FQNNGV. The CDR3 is CASSAGQVHYGYTF. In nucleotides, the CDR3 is TGTGCCAGCAGCGCAGGACAGGTGCACTATGGCTACACCTTC.

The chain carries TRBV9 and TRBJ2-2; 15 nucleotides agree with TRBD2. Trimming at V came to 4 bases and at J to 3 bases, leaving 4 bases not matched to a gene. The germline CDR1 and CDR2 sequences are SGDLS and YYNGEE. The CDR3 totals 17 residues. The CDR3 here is CASSMGLAGGDTGELFF. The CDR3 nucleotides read TGTGCCAGCAGCATGGGACTAGCGGGAGGAGACACCGGGGAGCTGTTTTTT.

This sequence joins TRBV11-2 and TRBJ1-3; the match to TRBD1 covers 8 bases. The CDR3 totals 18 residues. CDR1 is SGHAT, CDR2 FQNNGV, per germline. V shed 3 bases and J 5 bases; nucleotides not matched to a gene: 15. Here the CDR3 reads CASSFRTWTGWGRNTIYF. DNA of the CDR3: TGTGCCAGCAGCTTCCGTACCTGGACAGGGTGGGGGAGAAACACCATATATTTT.

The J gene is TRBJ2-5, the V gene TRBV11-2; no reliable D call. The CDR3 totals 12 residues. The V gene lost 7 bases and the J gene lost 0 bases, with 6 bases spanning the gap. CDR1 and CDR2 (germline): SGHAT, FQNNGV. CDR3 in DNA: TGTGCCAGCACCCTCTACCAAGAGACCCAGTACTTC. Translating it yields CASTLYQETQYF. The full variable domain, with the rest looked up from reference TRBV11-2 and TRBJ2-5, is EAGVAQSPRYKIIEKRQSVAFWCNPISGHATLYWYQQILGQGPKLLIQFQNNGVVDDSQLPKDRFSAERLKGVDSTLKIQPAKLEDSAVYLCASTLYQETQYFGPGTRLLVL.

For the CDR3, the DNA is TGTGCCAGCAGTTTCGAGGGGGCTAGAGTTTATGAGCAGTTCTTC. This sequence encodes CASSFEGARVYEQFF. The chain joins TRBV12-3 or TRBV12-4 to TRBJ2-1, with 7 bases matching TRBD1. J lost 8 bases, V lost 3 bases, and 10 bases had no gene match. CDR3 length equals 15 residues.

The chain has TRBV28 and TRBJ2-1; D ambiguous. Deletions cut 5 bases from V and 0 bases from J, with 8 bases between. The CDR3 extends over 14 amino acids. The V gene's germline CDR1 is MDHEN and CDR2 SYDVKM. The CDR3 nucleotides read TGTGCCAGCAGTGTCCGGACCTCCTACAATGAGCAGTTCTTC. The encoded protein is CASSVRTSYNEQFF.

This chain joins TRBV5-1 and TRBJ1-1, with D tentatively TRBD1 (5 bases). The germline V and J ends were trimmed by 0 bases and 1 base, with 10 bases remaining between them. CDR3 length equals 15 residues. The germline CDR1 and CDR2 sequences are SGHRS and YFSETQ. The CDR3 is CASSLDGGANTEAFF. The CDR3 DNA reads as TGCGCCAGCAGCTTGGACGGGGGTGCGAACACTGAAGCTTTCTTT. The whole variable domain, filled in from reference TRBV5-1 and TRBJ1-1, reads KAGVTQTPRYLIKTRGQQVTLSCSPISGHRSVSWYQQTPGQGLQFLFEYFSETQRNKGNFPGRFSGRQFSNSRSEMNVSTLELGDSALYLCASSLDGGANTEAFFGQGTRLTVV.

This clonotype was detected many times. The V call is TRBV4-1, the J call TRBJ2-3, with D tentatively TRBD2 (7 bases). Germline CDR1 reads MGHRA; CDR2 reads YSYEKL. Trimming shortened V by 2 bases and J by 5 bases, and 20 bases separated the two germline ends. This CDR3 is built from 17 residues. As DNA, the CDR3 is TGCGCCAGCAGCCAACCCCCCGGCGGGGGCCGTGAAGATACGCAGTATTTT. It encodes CASSQPPGGGREDTQYF.

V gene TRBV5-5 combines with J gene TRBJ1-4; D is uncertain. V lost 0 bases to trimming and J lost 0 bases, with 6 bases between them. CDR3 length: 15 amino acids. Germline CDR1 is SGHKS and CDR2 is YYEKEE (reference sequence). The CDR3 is CASSLGLTTNEKLFF. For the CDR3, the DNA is TGTGCCAGCAGCTTGGGGTTGACAACTAATGAAAAACTGTTTTTT. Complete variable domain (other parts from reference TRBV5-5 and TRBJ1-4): DAGVTQSPTHLIKTRGQQVTLRCSPISGHKSVSWYQQVLGQGPQFIFQYYEKEERGRGNFPDRFSARQFPNYSSELNVNALLLGDSALYLCASSLGLTTNEKLFFGSGTQLSVL.

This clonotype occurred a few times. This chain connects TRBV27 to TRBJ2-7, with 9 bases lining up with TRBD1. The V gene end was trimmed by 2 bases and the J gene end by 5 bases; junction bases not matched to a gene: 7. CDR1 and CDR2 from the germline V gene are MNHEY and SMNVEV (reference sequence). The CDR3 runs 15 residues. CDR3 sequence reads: CASSLGTGPGDEQYF. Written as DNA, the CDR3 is TGTGCCAGCAGTTTAGGGACAGGGCCTGGGGACGAGCAGTACTTC.

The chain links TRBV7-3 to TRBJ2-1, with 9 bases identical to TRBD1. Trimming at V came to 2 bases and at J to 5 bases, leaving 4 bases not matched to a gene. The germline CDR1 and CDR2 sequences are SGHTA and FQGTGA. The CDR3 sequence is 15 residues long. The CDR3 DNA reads TGTGCCAGCAGCTTAGGACAGGGGATTAACAATGAGCAGTTCTTC. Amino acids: CASSLGQGINNEQFF. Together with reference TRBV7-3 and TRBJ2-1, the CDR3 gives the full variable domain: GAGVSQTPSNKVTEKGKYVELRCDPISGHTALYWYRQSLGQGPEFLIYFQGTGAADDSGLPNDRFFAVRPEGSVSTLKIQRTERGDSAVYLCASSLGQGINNEQFFGPGTRLTVL.

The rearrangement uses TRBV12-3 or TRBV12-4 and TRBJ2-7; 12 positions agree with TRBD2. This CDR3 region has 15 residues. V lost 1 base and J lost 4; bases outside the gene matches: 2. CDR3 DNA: TGTGCCAGCAGTTTAGGGCTAGCGGGAGGGTACGAGCAGTACTTC. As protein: CASSLGLAGGYEQYF.

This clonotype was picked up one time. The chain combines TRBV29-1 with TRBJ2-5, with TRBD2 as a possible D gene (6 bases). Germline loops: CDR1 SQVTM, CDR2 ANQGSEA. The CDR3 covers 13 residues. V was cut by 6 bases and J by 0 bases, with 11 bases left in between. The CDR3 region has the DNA TGCAGCGTGGGGGGAACGTACCAAGAGACCCAGTACTTC. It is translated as CSVGGTYQETQYF.

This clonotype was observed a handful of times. Here the CDR3 reads CASSSVTWAYQETQYF. The CDR3 DNA sequence: TGCGCCAGCAGCTCGGTGACATGGGCATACCAAGAGACCCAGTACTTC. The chain combines TRBV5-1 with TRBJ2-5; D call uncertain. CDR3 length: 16 amino acids. V dropped 3 bases and J dropped 0 bases, with 15 bases sitting between them. Germline V gene data show CDR1 as SGHRS and CDR2 as YFSETQ.

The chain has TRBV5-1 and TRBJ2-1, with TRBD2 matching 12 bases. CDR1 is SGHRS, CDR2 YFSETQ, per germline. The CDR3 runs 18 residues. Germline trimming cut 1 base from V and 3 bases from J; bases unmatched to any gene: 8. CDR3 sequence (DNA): TGCGCCAGCAGCTTGTTACTAGCGGGAGGCGAAGTCTACAATGAGCAGTTCTTC. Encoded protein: CASSLLLAGGEVYNEQFF.

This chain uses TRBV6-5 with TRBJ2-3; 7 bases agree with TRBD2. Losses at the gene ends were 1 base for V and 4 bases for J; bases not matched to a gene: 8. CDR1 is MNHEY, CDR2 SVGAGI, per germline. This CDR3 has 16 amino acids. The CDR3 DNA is TGTGCCAGCAGTTACTTAGCGGGCGACATATCAGATACGCAGTATTTT. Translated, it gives CASSYLAGDISDTQYF.

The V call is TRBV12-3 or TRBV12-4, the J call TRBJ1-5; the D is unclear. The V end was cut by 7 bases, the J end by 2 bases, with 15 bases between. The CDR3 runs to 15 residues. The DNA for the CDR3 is TGTGCCAGCACTCGGACGTGGGTGGGCAATCAGCCCCAGCATTTT. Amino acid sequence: CASTRTWVGNQPQHF.

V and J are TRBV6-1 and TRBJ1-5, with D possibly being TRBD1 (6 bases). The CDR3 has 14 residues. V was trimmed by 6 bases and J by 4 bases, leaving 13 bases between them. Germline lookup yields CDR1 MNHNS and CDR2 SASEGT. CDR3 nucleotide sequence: TGTGCCAGCAGACGAACAGGGAGGAATCAGCCCCAGCATTTT. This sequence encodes CASRRTGRNQPQHF.

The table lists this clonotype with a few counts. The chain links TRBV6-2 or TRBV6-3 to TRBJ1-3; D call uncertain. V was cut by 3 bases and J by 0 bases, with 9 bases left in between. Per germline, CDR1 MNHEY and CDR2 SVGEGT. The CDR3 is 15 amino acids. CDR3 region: CASSYGEPSGNTIYF. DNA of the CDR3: TGTGCCAGCAGTTATGGGGAGCCCTCTGGAAACACCATATATTTT.

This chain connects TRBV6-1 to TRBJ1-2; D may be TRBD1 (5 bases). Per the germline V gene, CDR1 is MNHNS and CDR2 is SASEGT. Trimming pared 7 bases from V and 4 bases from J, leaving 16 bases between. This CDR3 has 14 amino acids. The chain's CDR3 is CASNALLGVYGYTF. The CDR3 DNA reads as TGTGCCAGCAACGCCCTATTGGGGGTCTATGGCTACACCTTC.

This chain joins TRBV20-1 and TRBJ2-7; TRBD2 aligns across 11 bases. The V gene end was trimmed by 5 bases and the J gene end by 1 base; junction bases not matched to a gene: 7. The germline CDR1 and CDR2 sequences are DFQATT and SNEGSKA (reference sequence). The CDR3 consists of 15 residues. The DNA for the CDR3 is TGCAGTGCTTCCCGGACTAGCGGGCTGTCCTACGAGCAGTACTTC. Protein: CSASRTSGLSYEQYF.

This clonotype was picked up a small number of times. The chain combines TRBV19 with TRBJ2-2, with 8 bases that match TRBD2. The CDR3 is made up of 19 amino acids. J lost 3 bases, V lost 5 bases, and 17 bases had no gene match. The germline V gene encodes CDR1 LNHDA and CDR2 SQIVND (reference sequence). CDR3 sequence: CASSGLAAHPTVYTGELFF. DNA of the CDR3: TGTGCCAGTAGTGGACTAGCAGCACACCCCACGGTATACACCGGGGAGCTGTTTTTT.

CDR3 in amino acids: CASSPRDLYEQYF. The CDR3 DNA reads as TGTGCCAGCAGCCCCCGGGACCTCTACGAGCAGTACTTC. This chain connects TRBV27 to TRBJ2-7; D may match TRBD1 or TRBD2 (5 bases each). Trimming cost V 6 bases and J 3 bases, with 12 bases left between them. The CDR3 spans 13 residues. The germline CDR1 and CDR2 sequences are MNHEY and SMNVEV (reference sequence).

CDR3 residues: CASSYLHRDGDTEAFF. The CDR3 DNA reads as TGTGCCAGCAGTTACCTCCACAGGGACGGGGACACTGAAGCTTTCTTT. The genes are TRBV6-5 and TRBJ1-1; tentatively, D is TRBD1 (6 bases). V was pared by 2 bases and J by 3 bases, with 16 bases between. The CDR3 is made up of 16 amino acids. The germline gives CDR1 MNHEY, CDR2 SVGAGI.

The CDR3 region has the DNA TGTGCCAGTAGCAGTTTGGGACTACCCTCGGATGAGCAGTTCTTC. Protein product: CASSSLGLPSDEQFF. J is TRBJ2-1 and V is TRBV19; 7 positions agree with TRBD2. The CDR3 runs 15 residues. CDR1 is LNHDA and CDR2 is SQIVND in the germline V gene (reference sequence). V lost 6 bases to trimming and J lost 8 bases; unmatched junction nucleotides: 13.

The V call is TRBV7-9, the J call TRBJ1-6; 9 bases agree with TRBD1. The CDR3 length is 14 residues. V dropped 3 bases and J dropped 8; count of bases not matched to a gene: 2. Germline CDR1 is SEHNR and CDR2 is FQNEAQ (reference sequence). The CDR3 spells CASSLTGGDSPLHF. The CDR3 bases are TGTGCCAGCAGCTTGACAGGGGGAGATTCACCCCTCCACTTT.

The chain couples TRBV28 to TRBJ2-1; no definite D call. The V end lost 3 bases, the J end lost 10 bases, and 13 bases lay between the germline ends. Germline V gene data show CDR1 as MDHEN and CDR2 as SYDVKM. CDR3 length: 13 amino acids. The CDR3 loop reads CASSLKRLWEQFF. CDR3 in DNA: TGTGCCAGCAGTTTGAAGAGATTGTGGGAGCAGTTCTTC. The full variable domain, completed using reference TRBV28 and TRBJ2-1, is DVKVTQSSRYLVKRTGEKVFLECVQDMDHENMFWYRQDPGLGLRLIYFSYDVKMKEKGDIPEGYSVSREKKERFSLILESASTNQTSMYLCASSLKRLWEQFFGPGTRLTVL.